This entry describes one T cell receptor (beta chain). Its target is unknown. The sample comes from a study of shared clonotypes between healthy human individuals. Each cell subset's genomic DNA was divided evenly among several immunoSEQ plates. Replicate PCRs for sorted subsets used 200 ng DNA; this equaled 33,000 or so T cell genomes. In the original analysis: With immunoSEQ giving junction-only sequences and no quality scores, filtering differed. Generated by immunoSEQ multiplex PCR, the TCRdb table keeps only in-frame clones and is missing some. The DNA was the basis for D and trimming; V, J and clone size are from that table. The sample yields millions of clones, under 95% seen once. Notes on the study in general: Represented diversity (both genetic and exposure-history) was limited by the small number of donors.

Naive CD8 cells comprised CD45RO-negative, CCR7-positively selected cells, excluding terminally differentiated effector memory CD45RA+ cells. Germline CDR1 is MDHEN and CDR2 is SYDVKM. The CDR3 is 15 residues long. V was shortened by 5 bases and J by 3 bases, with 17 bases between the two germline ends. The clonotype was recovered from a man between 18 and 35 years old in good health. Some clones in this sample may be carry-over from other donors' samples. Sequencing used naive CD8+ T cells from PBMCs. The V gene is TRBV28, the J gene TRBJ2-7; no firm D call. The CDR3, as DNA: TGTGCCAGCAGTCCGCCCGGACGGCCCGACTACGAGCAGTACTTC. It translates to CASSPPGRPDYEQYF.